These 17 T cell receptor beta chains were all obtained from the same sample, sequenced in a study of response to subunit inactivated influenza vaccine. In TCRdb, the RT-PCR reads were re-called with MiXCR into one record per CDR3 protein. The profile shows about 620,000 distinct CDR3 sequences, about 11% of them singletons. In addition, the sample was reused for a study of T cells expressing NK-cell markers. This second study notes: The cDNA for TCR beta came from 5'RACE template switching with UMIs.

The sequenced sample was PBMCs from blood, obtained on the day of vaccination. These receptors were obtained from a man in his fifties or sixties who received an inactivated influenza vaccine.

This clonotype came up a few times. The CDR3 region is CASSLDRSTVNEQFF. In DNA form, the CDR3 reads TGTGCCAGCAGCCTCGACAGGTCTACAGTGAATGAGCAGTTCTTC. The rearrangement links TRBV7-2 to TRBJ2-1; possibly TRBD1 for D (6 bases). This CDR3 spans 15 amino acids. Germline-derived CDR1 and CDR2 are SGHTA and FQGNSA. The V end was cut by 5 bases, the J end by 7 bases, with 18 bases between.

This clonotype has only a few counts. The chain uses TRBV28 and TRBJ2-3; possibly TRBD2 for D (6 bases). The CDR3 contains 17 residues. V lost 1 base to trimming and J lost 0 bases, with 14 bases between them. CDR1 is MDHEN and CDR2 is SYDVKM in the germline V gene. The DNA of the CDR3 is TGTGCCAGCAGTTTATTCGCGGGACTTACTAGCACAGATACGCAGTATTTT. Residues: CASSLFAGLTSTDTQYF.

The genes are TRBV5-1 and TRBJ2-3; D is unresolved. The CDR3 loop spans 12 amino acids. V lost 5 bases and J 7 bases, leaving 11 bases between the germline ends. Germline-derived CDR1 and CDR2 are SGHRS and YFSETQ. The CDR3 here is CASSSTRNTQYF. The CDR3 DNA reads as TGCGCCAGCAGTTCGACGAGGAATACGCAGTATTTT.

This clonotype was seen a handful of times. The V call is TRBV27, the J call TRBJ1-5, with D tentatively TRBD1 (6 bases). Deletions cut 4 bases from V and 7 bases from J, with 11 bases between. The CDR3 extends over 13 amino acids. Germline V lookup: CDR1 MNHEY, CDR2 SMNVEV (reference sequence). CDR3: CASSSQGRQPQHF. As DNA, the CDR3 is TGTGCCAGCAGTTCACAGGGAAGGCAGCCCCAGCATTTT.

In this sample, this clonotype turned up a few times. The V and J genes are TRBV6-4 and TRBJ2-3; 14 nucleotides match TRBD2. Germline CDR1 MRHNA, CDR2 SNTAGT. CDR3 length equals 15 residues. V dropped 6 bases and J dropped 9; count of bases not matched to a gene: 8. The CDR3 region is CASSATSGGVGTQYF. The DNA of the CDR3 is TGTGCCAGCAGCGCGACTAGCGGGGGGGTCGGGACGCAGTATTTT.

The sample holds many counts of this clonotype. V usage is TRBV28 and J usage is TRBJ2-7; TRBD1 agrees at 7 bases. CDR1 and CDR2 from the germline V gene are MDHEN and SYDVKM. The CDR3 is made up of 14 amino acids. Trimming at V came to 1 base and at J to 5 bases, leaving 5 bases not matched to a gene. The CDR3, as DNA: TGTGCCAGCAGTTTATACGGGACAGCCGACGAGCAGTACTTC. Its protein is CASSLYGTADEQYF.

The V and J genes are TRBV27 and TRBJ2-1; 10 nucleotides match TRBD2. This CDR3 is 17 amino acids long. The V and J ends lost 5 bases and 4 bases, in that order; junction bases with no gene match: 11. Germline CDR1 MNHEY, CDR2 SMNVEV (reference sequence). This CDR3 reads CASSLTKLAGRYNEQFF. The CDR3 nucleotides read TGTGCCAGCAGTCTCACCAAACTAGCGGGGAGGTACAATGAGCAGTTCTTC.

This clonotype was seen more than once but under ten times. This chain connects TRBV24-1 to TRBJ2-2, with unresolved D. The CDR3 has 12 amino acids. V shed 5 bases and J shed 7 bases, with 7 bases lying between them. CDR1 KGHDR and CDR2 SFDVKD come from the germline V gene. CDR3 loop: CATSASIGELFF. In DNA, the CDR3 is TGTGCCACCAGTGCGTCCATCGGGGAGCTGTTTTTT.

This clonotype has a handful of counts. The V call is TRBV4-3, the J call TRBJ2-3; TRBD1 matches 8 bases. Germline lookup yields CDR1 LGHNA and CDR2 YSLEER. This CDR3 is 18 amino acids long. V lost 3 bases and J lost 0; bases outside the gene matches: 11. This CDR3 reads CASSQGTTGQASTDTQYF. For the CDR3, the DNA is TGCGCCAGCAGCCAGGGGACCACGGGACAGGCTAGCACAGATACGCAGTATTTT.

The V gene is TRBV12-3 or TRBV12-4, the J gene TRBJ2-7, with 8 bases aligning to TRBD1. The V gene end was trimmed by 8 bases and the J gene end by 0 bases; junction bases not matched to a gene: 6. This CDR3 has 14 residues. The CDR3 loop reads CASRLDRASYEQYF. The CDR3 DNA is TGTGCCAGCCGACTGGACAGGGCCTCCTACGAGCAGTACTTC.

The J gene is TRBJ2-3, the V gene TRBV20-1; D is undetermined. Germline loops: CDR1 DFQATT, CDR2 SNEGSKA (reference sequence). This CDR3 region has 10 residues. Trimming pared 6 bases from V and 2 bases from J, leaving 3 bases between. The DNA for the CDR3 is TGCAGTGCCTTCACAGATACGCAGTATTTT. Its translation is CSAFTDTQYF.

This clonotype has a handful of counts. The chain is built from TRBV4-3 and TRBJ2-7; the D call may be TRBD1 or TRBD2 (5 bases each). The CDR3 runs 18 residues. V was trimmed by 0 bases and J by 0 bases, leaving 18 bases between them. Germline CDR1 LGHNA, CDR2 YSLEER. The CDR3 loop reads CASSQDLRGVGLSYEQYF. In nucleotides, the CDR3 is TGCGCCAGCAGCCAAGATCTGCGAGGGGTCGGGCTCTCCTACGAGCAGTACTTC.

The chain is built from TRBV7-2 and TRBJ2-2; tentatively, D is TRBD2 (5 bases). The CDR3 extends over 14 amino acids. Germline CDR1 SGHTA, CDR2 FQGNSA. With 6 bases removed from V and 3 bases from J, the gap between germline ends came to 11 bases. The CDR3 DNA follows: TGTGCCAGCAGTTTTACGGACTACACCGGGGAGCTGTTTTTT. Amino acid sequence: CASSFTDYTGELFF. The full variable domain, in which reference TRBV7-2 and TRBJ2-2 provide the parts outside the CDR3, is GAGVSQSPSNKVTEKGKDVELRCDPISGHTALYWYRQSLGQGLEFLIYFQGNSAPDKSGLPSDRFSAERTGGSVSTLTIQRTQQEDSAVYLCASSFTDYTGELFFGEGSRLTVL.

This rearrangement joins TRBV12-3 or TRBV12-4 to TRBJ2-4, with 8 bases fitting TRBD1. The CDR3 covers 14 residues. Trimming cost V 5 bases and J 3 bases; bases outside gene matches: 3. The CDR3 spells CASSTGTGKNIQYF. The CDR3 DNA reads as TGTGCCAGCAGTACCGGGACAGGCAAAAACATTCAGTACTTC.

The J gene is TRBJ1-5, the V gene TRBV30; tentative D call: TRBD1 (6 bases). Trimming left V 7 bases short and J 7 bases short, with 20 bases between. CDR1 GTSNPN and CDR2 SVGIG come from the germline V gene (reference sequence). There are 14 residues in the CDR3. CDR3 residues: CASSDRGVRQPQHF. In nucleotides, the CDR3 is TGTGCCTCCAGTGATAGGGGGGTACGACAGCCCCAGCATTTT.

This clonotype has just a few counts. J is TRBJ2-3 and V is TRBV13, with 12 nucleotides matching TRBD2. This CDR3 contains 15 residues. V lost 5 bases to trimming and J lost 5 bases; unmatched junction nucleotides: 5. The V gene's germline CDR1 is PRHDT and CDR2 FYEKMQ (reference sequence). CDR3 protein: CASSQTSGREDTQYF. CDR3 nucleotides: TGTGCCAGCAGCCAGACTAGCGGGAGAGAAGATACGCAGTATTTT.

This clonotype was seen a few times. The rearrangement uses TRBV28 and TRBJ1-1; no firm D call. Per the germline V gene, CDR1 is MDHEN and CDR2 is SYDVKM. The V and J ends lost 6 bases and 4 bases respectively, with 15 bases between them. The CDR3 totals 14 residues. The CDR3 reads CASSPRRWATEAFF. In DNA, the CDR3 is TGTGCCAGCAGCCCTAGACGGTGGGCCACTGAAGCTTTCTTT.